These T cell receptor beta chains were read from a single sample in a study of shared clonotypes between healthy human individuals. The assay was immunoSEQ multiplex PCR, and TCRdb's table has in-frame clones only and misses some. Of about 470,000 clones in the sample, 70% to 80% were seen once. The sequenced sample was PBMCs. These receptor sequences come from a woman in her 40s in good health. Some clones in this sample may be carry-over from other donors' samples. Both conserved end residues are part of each CDR3. Each record gives: V gene, J gene, clone size, D gene, CDR3 DNA, CDR3 protein. D genes are given only for firm matches. Clone size is shown for a subset of rows, as once, few, many or a class of expanded clone.

>TRBV9|TRBJ2-2|.|.
TGTGCCAGCAGCGTAGAAGGGGGAACGAGGCCCGGGGAGCTGTTTTTT
CASSVEGGTRPGELFF
>TRBV4-3|TRBJ2-2|.|.
TGCGCCAGCAGCCAACTAGCTGCCTCCGGGGAGCTGTTTTTT
CASSQLAASGELFF
>TRBV11-2|TRBJ1-1|.|.
TGTGCCAGCAGCTTAGATGCAGGTTTGGGAGCTTTCTTT
CASSLDAGLGAFF
>TRBV28|TRBJ2-7|.|.
TGTGCCAGCAGCGAGAAAGCTGACGAGCAGTACTTC
CASSEKADEQYF
>TRBV5-4|TRBJ2-5|.|TRBD1
TGTGCCAGCAGCTTGGGTGGACAGGGGGTTGAGACCCAGTACTTC
CASSLGGQGVETQYF
>TRBV19|TRBJ2-7|.|TRBD2
TGTGCCAGTAGTTCTTGGACTAGGAGTGAGCAGTACTTC
CASSSWTRSEQYF
>TRBV30|TRBJ2-2|.|TRBD2
TGTGCCTGGAGTGTACTAGCGGAAGGCACCGGGGAGCTGTTTTTT
CAWSVLAEGTGELFF
>TRBV7-9|TRBJ2-3|.|TRBD2
TGTGCCAGCAGCTTTTCTGCGGGAGGTGATACGCAGTATTTT
CASSFSAGGDTQYF
>TRBV4-2|TRBJ2-3|.|.
TGTGCCAGCAGCCAAGAATCTGCGGCAGATACGCAGTATTTT
CASSQESAADTQYF
>TRBV10-3|TRBJ2-5|.|TRBD2
TGTGCCATCAGGACTAGCGGGAGCCAAGAGACCCAGTACTTC
CAIRTSGSQETQYF
>TRBV30|TRBJ2-5|.|.
TGTGCCTGGAGTCAGGAAGAGACCCAGTACTTC
CAWSQEETQYF
>TRBV7-9|TRBJ2-7|.|TRBD2
TGTGCCAGCAGCGTTAGCGGGAGCTACGAGCAGTACTTC
CASSVSGSYEQYF
>TRBV6-1|TRBJ1-5|.|.
TGTGCCAGCAGTTCGACAGTACCCAATCAGCCCCAGCATTTT
CASSSTVPNQPQHF
>TRBV28|TRBJ2-7|.|.
TGTGCCAGCAAGGGGTCCGTAGTTGACTCCTACGAGCAGTACTTC
CASKGSVVDSYEQYF
>TRBV18|TRBJ2-7|few|TRBD2
TGTGCCAGCTCCCCGGGACTAGCGGGCGGCAGGTCCGAGCAGTACTTC
CASSPGLAGGRSEQYF
>TRBV27|TRBJ2-1|.|.
TGTGCCAGCAGTTCCGGACCGAACTACAATGAGCAGTTCTTC
CASSSGPNYNEQFF
>TRBV28|TRBJ2-7|few|TRBD1
TGTGCCAGCAGCGACAGGGGGCGCTTTAGGAACGAGCAGTACTTC
CASSDRGRFRNEQYF
>TRBV5-1|TRBJ2-1|.|TRBD2
TGCGCCAGCAGTTTCGGGACTAGCAATGGGGTCTATGAGCAGTTCTTC
CASSFGTSNGVYEQFF
>TRBV4-3|TRBJ1-4|.|TRBD1
TGCGCCAGCAGCCAAGGAGAGGAACAGGGGTATGAAAAACTGTTTTTT
CASSQGEEQGYEKLFF
>TRBV6-1|TRBJ1-2|many|TRBD1
TGTGCCAGCAGTGACCCAACAGGGGCCTATGGCTACACCTTC
CASSDPTGAYGYTF
>TRBV9|TRBJ2-1|once|TRBD1
TGTGCCAGCAGCGCCCGACAGGGAACTACCTACAATGAGCAGTTCTTC
CASSARQGTTYNEQFF
>TRBV7-9|TRBJ1-5|.|TRBD1
TGTGCCAGCAGCTTAGAGGGGGCGAGCCAGCATTTT
CASSLEGASQHF
>TRBV7-3|TRBJ2-3|.|TRBD1
TGTGCCAGCAGCTTATGGACAGGGGGCACAGATACGCAGTATTTT
CASSLWTGGTDTQYF
>TRBV7-8|TRBJ2-7|.|.
TGTGCCAGCAGCCCCCGTGGTAGGCCCTACGAGCAGTACTTC
CASSPRGRPYEQYF
>TRBV13|TRBJ2-1|once|.
TGTGCCAGCAGCTTAGAGGTTGGGCGGTTCGATGAGCAGTTCTTC
CASSLEVGRFDEQFF
>TRBV20-1|TRBJ2-7|.|.
TGCAGTGCTAGAGATGCTTACGAGCAGTACTTC
CSARDAYEQYF
>TRBV25-1|TRBJ1-3|.|.
TGTGCCAGCTCGCGGCTCGACAGTGTTGGAAACACCATATATTTT
CASSRLDSVGNTIYF
>TRBV28|TRBJ1-1|.|.
TGTGCCAGCAGTTTGATCGTGAACGGTGAAGCTTTCTTT
CASSLIVNGEAFF
>TRBV7-2|TRBJ2-3|.|.
TGTGCCAGCAGCTTGCCGACCAGGGATACGCAGTATTTT
CASSLPTRDTQYF
>TRBV7-2|TRBJ2-7|.|TRBD1
TGTGCCAGCAGCAGGGGACAGAGCTCCTACGAGCAGTACTTC
CASSRGQSSYEQYF
>TRBV27|TRBJ2-7|.|.
TGTGCCAGCCAACGACTAGACTCCTACGAGCAGTACTTC
CASQRLDSYEQYF
>TRBV4-3|TRBJ2-7|.|TRBD1
TGCGCCAGCAGCCAAGAGGGCACAGGGGATTCGGTTTACGAGCAGTACTTC
CASSQEGTGDSVYEQYF
>TRBV9|TRBJ2-2|once|TRBD2
TGTGCCAGCAGCGTAGTCGGGGGGACCGGGGAGCTGTTTTTT
CASSVVGGTGELFF
>TRBV29-1|TRBJ2-4|.|.
TGCAGCGTTGATCCAGTACTAGGGCTGCCCAAAAACATTCAGTACTTC
CSVDPVLGLPKNIQYF
>TRBV2|TRBJ1-1|.|TRBD1
TGTGCCAGCAGGGGGGACAGGTTGAACACTGAAGCTTTCTTT
CASRGDRLNTEAFF
>TRBV5-6|TRBJ2-5|.|.
TGTGCCAGCAGCGCCCAAGGGACCCAGTACTTC
CASSAQGTQYF
>TRBV4-2|TRBJ2-7|few|.
TGTGCCAGCAGCCTAGACTACGAGCAGTACTTC
CASSLDYEQYF
>TRBV29-1|TRBJ2-5|once|.
TGCAGCGTTGAAAGGGGAGTTAGCGAGACCCAGTACTTC
CSVERGVSETQYF
>TRBV2|TRBJ2-7|.|TRBD2
TGTGCCAGCAGTGGAGGACTAGTGGTCTCCTACGAGCAGTACTTC
CASSGGLVVSYEQYF
>TRBV28|TRBJ2-3|.|.
TGTGCCAGCTGGGGCTACAGCACAGATACGCAGTATTTT
CASWGYSTDTQYF
>TRBV6-1|TRBJ2-3|.|.
TGTGCCAGCAGTGTCGCCCAGGCCCAGAGCACAGATACGCAGTATTTT
CASSVAQAQSTDTQYF
>TRBV10-2|TRBJ1-1|.|.
TGCGCCAGCAGTGCCGGGGGGGGAATCACTGAAGCTTTCTTT
CASSAGGGITEAFF
>TRBV18|TRBJ2-7|.|.
TGTGCCAGCTCACGGGGGTCCTACGAGCAGTACTTC
CASSRGSYEQYF
>TRBV4-1|TRBJ1-5|once|.
TGCGCCAGCAGCCAAGAGGCAGGAAGAAGGATGAATCAGCCCCAGCATTTT
CASSQEAGRRMNQPQHF
>TRBV23-1|TRBJ2-1|.|.
TGCGCCAGCAGTCAATCTCGGTGGACCCAGGATAATGAGCAGTTCTTC
CASSQSRWTQDNEQFF
>TRBV28|TRBJ1-1|.|.
TGTGCCAGCAGTTATGGGACGACTGAAGCTTTCTTT
CASSYGTTEAFF
>TRBV30|TRBJ2-7|.|.
TGTGCCTGGAGTGTACGGGAAGGCTACGAGCAGTACTTC
CAWSVREGYEQYF
>TRBV6-1|TRBJ1-5|.|.
TGTGCCAGCAGTGAAGCTTCACAGGGTGGGCAGCCCCAGCATTTT
CASSEASQGGQPQHF
>TRBV7-8|TRBJ2-7|.|.
TGTGCCAGCAGCTGGGCAGCCGCCTACGAGCAGTACTTC
CASSWAAAYEQYF
>TRBV27|TRBJ1-3|.|.
TGTGCCAGCATGGGGACTCCTGGAAACACCATATATTTT
CASMGTPGNTIYF
>TRBV30|TRBJ2-2|.|TRBD1
TGTGCCTGGAGTGTGGCCCCGGGACAGGGGGCCGGGGAGCTGTTTTTT
CAWSVAPGQGAGELFF
>TRBV5-1|TRBJ2-6|.|.
TGCGCCAGCAGCTTGGGAGGGGGCTCTGGGGCCAACGTCCTGACTTTC
CASSLGGGSGANVLTF
>TRBV11-2|TRBJ1-1|many|.
TGTGCCAGCAGCTTTGGAGGAGGACAGAAGGCTTTCTTT
CASSFGGGQKAFF
>TRBV5-4|TRBJ2-7|.|TRBD2
TGTGCCAGCAGCCGTACTAGCGGGAGGGACGAGCAGTACTTC
CASSRTSGRDEQYF
>TRBV5-1|TRBJ2-7|.|TRBD2
TGCGCCAGCAGCCAGTTCGGGGGGGCGAGGGACGAGCAGTACTTC
CASSQFGGARDEQYF
>TRBV7-9|TRBJ1-1|.|TRBD1
TGTGCCAGCAGCTTAGTAGGGGGCGTGGACACTGAAGCTTTCTTT
CASSLVGGVDTEAFF
>TRBV19|TRBJ1-1|.|.
TGTGCGACCTCACCCGGGGTTGCTGAAGCTTTCTTT
CATSPGVAEAFF
>TRBV5-1|TRBJ2-3|.|.
TGCGCCAGCAGTGGTCCTTATATGGATACGCAGTATTTT
CASSGPYMDTQYF